These 21 T cell receptor beta chains originate from one sample sequenced in a study of blood T cell repertoires in COVID-19. TCRdb's copy holds only in-frame clones and misses some; the assay was immunoSEQ multiplex PCR. This table holds approximately 160,000 clones, approximately 82% found once. The sample consisted of PBMCs or T cells enriched from blood (not recorded which). These receptors were taken from a woman between 50 and 59 years old who had recovered from COVID-19.

This chain joins TRBV7-3 and TRBJ2-3, with 10 bases aligning to TRBD2. The CDR3 is made up of 16 amino acids. The V gene's germline CDR1 is SGHTA and CDR2 FQGTGA. Trimming at V came to 1 base and at J to 0 bases, leaving 1 base not matched to a gene. CDR3 sequence reads: CASSLIAGGSTDTQYF. The CDR3 DNA reads TGTGCCAGCAGCTTAATAGCGGGGGGAAGCACAGATACGCAGTATTTT.

The chain is built from TRBV25-1 and TRBJ2-2; D uncertain. V lost 6 bases and J lost 5, with 4 bases in between. The CDR3 spans 11 residues. Per germline, CDR1 MGHDK and CDR2 SYGVNS. As DNA, the CDR3 is TGTGCCAGCAGGTCTACCGGGGAGCTGTTTTTT. Amino acid sequence: CASRSTGELFF.

The V and J genes are TRBV11-1 and TRBJ2-5, with 11 bases that match TRBD1. J lost 5 bases, V lost 5 bases, and 1 base had no gene match. CDR3 length: 13 residues. Looked up from germline, CDR1 is SGHAT and CDR2 is FQDESV (reference sequence). The CDR3 DNA reads TGTGCCAGCAGCCGGGACAGGGGGGAGACCCAGTACTTC. Protein product: CASSRDRGETQYF. The whole variable domain, filled in from reference TRBV11-1 and TRBJ2-5, reads EAEVAQSPRYKITEKSQAVAFWCDPISGHATLYWYRQILGQGPELLVQFQDESVVDDSQLPKDRFSAERLKGVDSTLKIQPAELGDSAMYLCASSRDRGETQYFGPGTRLLVL.

The rearrangement joins TRBV27 to TRBJ1-1, with D possibly being TRBD1 (5 bases). The CDR3 runs to 14 residues. Germline assignment: CDR1 MNHEY and CDR2 SMNVEV (reference sequence). Between the trimmed V and J ends, which lost 5 bases and 1 base, there was a span of 11 bases. The CDR3 DNA follows: TGTGCCAGCAGTGAGAACAGGAGGAACACTGAAGCTTTCTTT. It is translated as CASSENRRNTEAFF.

The chain has TRBV27 and TRBJ1-1; no reliable D call. V was cut by 6 bases and J by 4 bases, with 12 bases left in between. Per the germline V gene, CDR1 is MNHEY and CDR2 is SMNVEV (reference sequence). The CDR3 has 13 residues. The CDR3 coding sequence is TGTGCCAGCAGCCATTGGGGAGGCACTGAAGCTTTCTTT. This sequence encodes CASSHWGGTEAFF.

This chain's CDR3 is CASSLGWGATNEKLFF. The CDR3 DNA is TGTGCCAGCAGTTTGGGATGGGGGGCAACTAATGAAAAACTGTTTTTT. The chain carries TRBV27 and TRBJ1-4; weak D call: TRBD1 (5 bases). The CDR3 has 16 residues. Trimming removed 3 bases at V and 0 bases at J, with 11 bases between. CDR1 and CDR2 from the germline V gene are MNHEY and SMNVEV (reference sequence).

J is TRBJ2-7 and V is TRBV28; a possible D gene is TRBD2 (6 bases). CDR1 MDHEN and CDR2 SYDVKM come from the germline V gene. The CDR3 has 16 residues. V lost 1 base and J lost 5, with 18 bases in between. The CDR3 is CASSLSVSGNPHEQYV. CDR3 in DNA: TGTGCCAGCAGTTTATCAGTTAGCGGAAATCCCCACGAGCAGTACGTC.

The chain employs TRBV5-4 and TRBJ1-2, with 8 bases aligning to TRBD1. Losses at the gene ends were 5 bases for V and 8 bases for J; bases not matched to a gene: 11. This CDR3 spans 14 amino acids. CDR1 is SGHNT and CDR2 is YYREEE in the germline V gene (reference sequence). The CDR3 region is CASRDRQGYGGYTF. In DNA, the CDR3 is TGTGCCAGCAGGGACCGACAGGGGTATGGAGGCTACACCTTC.

This clone came up once. The V gene is TRBV6-2 or TRBV6-3, the J gene TRBJ2-7; possibly TRBD2 for D (5 bases). This CDR3 spans 13 amino acids. The V end was cut by 6 bases, the J end by 3 bases, with 12 bases between. Germline lookup yields CDR1 MNHEY and CDR2 SVGEGT. The CDR3, as DNA: TGTGCCAGCAGCCCCGGACTCCACTACGAGCAGTACGTC. Residues: CASSPGLHYEQYV.

V is TRBV7-9 and J is TRBJ1-2; perhaps TRBD1 as D (6 bases). This CDR3 spans 19 amino acids. The ends were cut back, 1 base at V and 8 bases at J, with 29 bases in the middle. Germline V gene lookup returns CDR1 SEHNR and CDR2 FQNEAQ (reference sequence). CDR3 protein: CASSLGNLRDINREGGYTF. The CDR3 region has the DNA TGTGCCAGCAGCTTAGGGAATCTCCGGGACATAAATCGGGAGGGGGGCTACACCTTC. The whole variable domain, remainder taken from reference TRBV7-9 and TRBJ1-2, is DTGVSQNPRHKITKRGQNVTFRCDPISEHNRLYWYRQTLGQGPEFLTYFQNEAQLEKSRLLSDRFSAERPKGSFSTLEIQRTEQGDSAMYLCASSLGNLRDINREGGYTFGSGTRLTVV.

The V and J genes are TRBV3-1 (or the pseudogene TRBV3-2) and TRBJ2-4, with D possibly TRBD2 on 6 matching bases. Per germline, CDR1 LGHDT and CDR2 YNNKEL (reference sequence). The CDR3 contains 16 residues. The V end was cut by 1 base, the J end by 1 base, with 11 bases between. CDR3 in amino acids: CASSQGFRGAKNIQYF. CDR3 DNA: TGTGCCAGCAGCCAAGGTTTTCGGGGGGCCAAAAACATTCAGTACTTC.

This clone was seen only once. V is TRBV10-3 and J is TRBJ1-6, with a weak D call TRBD1 (5 bases). Trimming shortened V by 8 bases and J by 10 bases, and 15 bases separated the two germline ends. The V gene's germline CDR1 is ENHRY and CDR2 SYGVKD. The CDR3 sequence is 13 residues long. CDR3 DNA sequence: TGTGCCATCCGCGGGGCCGAAGACTCACCCCTCCACTTT. As protein: CAIRGAEDSPLHF.

The DNA of the CDR3 is TGTGCCAGCAGTTTCATGGGAGCCCAGTACTTC. It is translated as CASSFMGAQYF. The J gene is TRBJ2-5, the V gene TRBV28; tentative D call: TRBD2 (5 bases). The CDR3 runs to 11 residues. Germline V gene data show CDR1 as MDHEN and CDR2 as SYDVKM. Trimming left V 3 bases short and J 9 bases short, with 8 bases between.

There are a few counts of this clone. The genes are TRBV18 and TRBJ2-3; D ambiguous. In germline, CDR1 is KGHSH, CDR2 LQKENI. Trimming removed 6 bases at V and 4 bases at J, with 14 bases between. The CDR3 sequence is 14 residues long. CDR3 region: CASSRGASADTQYF. CDR3 nucleotide sequence: TGTGCCAGCTCTCGAGGCGCGTCCGCAGATACGCAGTATTTT.

This chain uses TRBV5-6 with TRBJ2-5; D call uncertain. In germline, CDR1 is SGHDT, CDR2 YYEEEE. This CDR3 region has 12 residues. Trimming removed 4 bases from V and 5 bases from J, with 9 bases in between. This chain's CDR3 is CASSPLGETQYF. The DNA for the CDR3 is TGTGCCAGCAGCCCCCTCGGGGAGACCCAGTACTTC.

The rearrangement links TRBV5-8 to TRBJ2-2, with D perhaps TRBD1 (5 bases). CDR1 is SGHTS, CDR2 YDEGEE, per germline. The CDR3 is made up of 16 amino acids. V was trimmed by 1 base and J by 1 base, leaving 11 bases between them. The CDR3 nucleotides read TGTGCCAGCAGCTTGCAGCTCACAGGGAACACCGGGGAGCTGTTTTTT. Amino acids: CASSLQLTGNTGELFF.

The sample holds one count of this clone. This chain connects TRBV27 to TRBJ1-2; D ambiguous. Per the germline V gene, CDR1 is MNHEY and CDR2 is SMNVEV (reference sequence). CDR3 length: 14 amino acids. V was clipped by 0 bases and J by 5 bases, with 10 bases between them. CDR3 bases: TGTGCCAGCAGTTTATCGAGGAGGAAATATGGCTACACCTTC. Residues: CASSLSRRKYGYTF.

This clone was counted only a few times. The V call is TRBV5-4, the J call TRBJ2-3, with TRBD1 as a possible D gene (5 bases). The CDR3 has 16 amino acids. The V and J ends lost 5 bases and 0 bases respectively, with 16 bases between them. From germline, CDR1 is SGHNT and CDR2 YYREEE (reference sequence). CDR3 DNA: TGTGCCAGCAGACAGGCAGTGCCCTCTAGCACAGATACGCAGTATTTT. Its protein product is CASRQAVPSSTDTQYF.

The chain recombines TRBV19 with TRBJ2-1; the match to TRBD2 covers 13 bases. This CDR3 comprises 17 residues. Germline V gene lookup returns CDR1 LNHDA and CDR2 SQIVND (reference sequence). After removal of 6 bases from V and 0 bases from J, the junction contained 5 bases not matched to a gene. This CDR3 is CASRGTSGVSSYNEQFF. In nucleotides, the CDR3 is TGTGCCAGTAGGGGGACTAGCGGGGTAAGCTCCTACAATGAGCAGTTCTTC.

This chain joins TRBV7-2 and TRBJ1-1; D may be TRBD1 (6 bases). V gave up 5 bases and J gave up 5 bases, with 18 bases separating them. The CDR3 spans 15 residues. Per the germline V gene, CDR1 is SGHTA and CDR2 is FQGNSA. In nucleotides, the CDR3 is TGTGCCAGCAGCCAGGCGTTCAGGGGTGGGACTGAAGCTTTCTTT. The encoded protein is CASSQAFRGGTEAFF. The variable domain in full, completed from reference TRBV7-2 and TRBJ1-1, reads GAGVSQSPSNKVTEKGKDVELRCDPISGHTALYWYRQSLGQGLEFLIYFQGNSAPDKSGLPSDRFSAERTGGSVSTLTIQRTQQEDSAVYLCASSQAFRGGTEAFFGQGTRLTVV.

V usage is TRBV18 and J usage is TRBJ1-1, with D unresolved. V was cut by 3 bases and J by 3 bases, with 8 bases left in between. There are 13 residues in the CDR3. Germline CDR1 and CDR2: KGHSH and LQKENI. For the CDR3, the DNA is TGTGCCAGCTCACCGAGGCGCGACACTGAAGCTTTCTTT. Its protein product is CASSPRRDTEAFF.